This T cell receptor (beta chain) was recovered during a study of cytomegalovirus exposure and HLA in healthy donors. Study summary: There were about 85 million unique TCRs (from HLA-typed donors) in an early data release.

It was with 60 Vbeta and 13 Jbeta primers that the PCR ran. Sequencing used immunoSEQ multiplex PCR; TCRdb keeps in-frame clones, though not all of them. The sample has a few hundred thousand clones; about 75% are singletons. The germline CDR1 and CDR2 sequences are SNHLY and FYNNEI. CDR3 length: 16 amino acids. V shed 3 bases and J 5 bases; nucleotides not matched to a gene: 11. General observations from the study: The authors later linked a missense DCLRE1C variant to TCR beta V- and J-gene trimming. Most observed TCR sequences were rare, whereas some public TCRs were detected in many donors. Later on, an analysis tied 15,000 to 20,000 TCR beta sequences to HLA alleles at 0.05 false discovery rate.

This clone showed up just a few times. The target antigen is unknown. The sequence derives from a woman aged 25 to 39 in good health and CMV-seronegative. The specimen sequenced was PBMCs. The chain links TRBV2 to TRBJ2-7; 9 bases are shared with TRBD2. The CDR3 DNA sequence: TGTGCCAGCAGTGAGCGCAGCGGCGGGGGGGCGCACGAGCAGTACTTC. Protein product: CASSERSGGGAHEQYF.